A selection of T cell receptor beta chains follows, all from one sample in a study of T cell responses to AZD1222 COVID-19 vaccine. Using immunoSEQ multiplex PCR, the repertoire was profiled, and TCRdb retains in-frame clones only, with some absent. The data contain more than 110,000 clones, 93% of them singletons. The starting material was peripheral blood, obtained on day 0 of AZD1222 vaccination. These receptors came from an adult in good health. Each CDR3 is given with its conserved first and last residue. Each record gives: clone size, V gene, D gene, J gene, CDR3 protein, CDR3 DNA. A D gene is named only where the DNA matches it firmly. Some rows have no size entry. The others give once, few or many, or a class for an expanded clone.

clone size: -; V gene: TRBV24-1; D gene: TRBD2; J gene: TRBJ2-1; CDR3 protein: CATSDYPGTSGALSYNEQFF; CDR3 DNA: TGTGCCACCAGTGATTACCCCGGGACTAGCGGAGCGCTCTCCTACAATGAGCAGTTCTTC
clone size: -; V gene: TRBV28; D gene: -; J gene: TRBJ1-5; CDR3 protein: CASSFPAQPQHF; CDR3 DNA: TGTGCCAGCAGTTTCCCCGCGCAGCCCCAGCATTTT
clone size: once; V gene: TRBV27; D gene: -; J gene: TRBJ1-1; CDR3 protein: CASSLRPLNTEAFF; CDR3 DNA: TGTGCCAGCAGTTTACGCCCTTTGAACACTGAAGCTTTCTTT
clone size: -; V gene: TRBV19; D gene: -; J gene: TRBJ1-5; CDR3 protein: CASSIRRGDQPQHF; CDR3 DNA: TGTGCCAGTAGTATCCGCAGGGGCGATCAGCCCCAGCATTTT
clone size: -; V gene: TRBV7-9; D gene: TRBD1; J gene: TRBJ1-2; CDR3 protein: CASRNSGTDYGYTF; CDR3 DNA: TGTGCCAGCAGGAATTCAGGGACAGACTATGGCTACACCTTC
clone size: -; V gene: TRBV24-1; D gene: -; J gene: TRBJ1-2; CDR3 protein: CATSDTATNYGYTF; CDR3 DNA: TGTGCCACCAGTGATACGGCAACTAACTATGGCTACACCTTC
clone size: -; V gene: TRBV19; D gene: TRBD1; J gene: TRBJ1-5; CDR3 protein: CASSGGQGGRGNQPQHF; CDR3 DNA: TGTGCCAGTAGTGGGGGACAGGGGGGGAGAGGTAATCAGCCCCAGCATTTT
clone size: -; V gene: TRBV11-2; D gene: -; J gene: TRBJ1-5; CDR3 protein: CASSADLRQPQHF; CDR3 DNA: TGTGCCAGCAGCGCGGACTTGCGACAGCCCCAGCATTTT
clone size: few; V gene: TRBV20-1; D gene: -; J gene: TRBJ1-1; CDR3 protein: CSARDETEAFF; CDR3 DNA: TGCAGTGCTAGAGATGAGACTGAAGCTTTCTTT
clone size: -; V gene: TRBV6-5; D gene: -; J gene: TRBJ1-2; CDR3 protein: CASKRSRTYGYTF; CDR3 DNA: TGTGCCAGCAAGAGGTCAAGGACCTATGGCTACACCTTC
clone size: once; V gene: TRBV5-4; D gene: -; J gene: TRBJ2-2; CDR3 protein: CASSFTRAAGAGELFF; CDR3 DNA: TGTGCCAGCAGCTTCACGAGGGCCGCCGGCGCCGGGGAGCTGTTTTTT
clone size: -; V gene: TRBV5-4; D gene: TRBD2; J gene: TRBJ2-7; CDR3 protein: CASSSGTSTYEQYF; CDR3 DNA: TGTGCCAGCAGCTCCGGGACTAGCACTTACGAGCAGTACTTC
clone size: -; V gene: TRBV3-1/TRBV3-2; D gene: -; J gene: TRBJ1-2; CDR3 protein: CASSQDVSAASYGYTF; CDR3 DNA: TGTGCCAGCAGCCAAGACGTTTCGGCAGCCTCCTATGGCTACACCTTC
clone size: -; V gene: TRBV3-1/TRBV3-2; D gene: TRBD1; J gene: TRBJ1-1; CDR3 protein: CASSQDRGSTEAFF; CDR3 DNA: TGTGCCAGCAGCCAAGACAGGGGGTCCACTGAAGCTTTCTTT
clone size: -; V gene: TRBV5-1; D gene: TRBD2; J gene: TRBJ2-3; CDR3 protein: CASSSNGAGTTDTQYF; CDR3 DNA: TGCGCCAGCAGCTCCAATGGAGCGGGGACCACAGATACGCAGTATTTT
clone size: once; V gene: TRBV28; D gene: -; J gene: TRBJ1-4; CDR3 protein: CASSPRGAGTNEKLFF; CDR3 DNA: TGTGCCAGCAGTCCCCGCGGTGCGGGGACTAATGAAAAACTGTTTTTT
clone size: -; V gene: TRBV18; D gene: TRBD1; J gene: TRBJ2-1; CDR3 protein: CASSPPQGAGNEQFF; CDR3 DNA: TGTGCCAGCTCACCACCCCAGGGGGCTGGCAATGAGCAGTTCTTC
clone size: -; V gene: TRBV19; D gene: TRBD2; J gene: TRBJ2-1; CDR3 protein: CASRAGTSGANEQFF; CDR3 DNA: TGTGCCAGTAGAGCCGGGACTAGCGGAGCCAATGAGCAGTTCTTC
clone size: -; V gene: TRBV6-2/TRBV6-3; D gene: -; J gene: TRBJ1-3; CDR3 protein: CASSLDSLGNTIYF; CDR3 DNA: TGTGCCAGCAGTTTGGACAGTCTTGGAAACACCATATATTTT
clone size: -; V gene: TRBV7-8; D gene: TRBD1; J gene: TRBJ1-5; CDR3 protein: CASSPQGGSQPQHF; CDR3 DNA: TGTGCCAGCAGCCCCCAGGGGGGAAGTCAGCCCCAGCATTTT
clone size: few; V gene: TRBV9; D gene: TRBD1; J gene: TRBJ1-4; CDR3 protein: CASSVGQGVGEKLFF; CDR3 DNA: TGTGCCAGCAGCGTAGGACAGGGGGTAGGTGAAAAACTGTTTTTT
clone size: -; V gene: TRBV28; D gene: TRBD1; J gene: TRBJ1-2; CDR3 protein: CASSYLGTGVVGYTF; CDR3 DNA: TGTGCCAGCAGCTACTTAGGGACAGGGGTGGTTGGCTACACCTTC
clone size: once; V gene: TRBV3-1/TRBV3-2; D gene: -; J gene: TRBJ2-2; CDR3 protein: CASSQEVTGELFF; CDR3 DNA: TGTGCCAGCAGCCAAGAAGTAACCGGGGAGCTGTTTTTT
clone size: -; V gene: TRBV19; D gene: -; J gene: TRBJ2-1; CDR3 protein: CASSMYLWGTHEQFF; CDR3 DNA: TGTGCCAGTAGTATGTATCTCTGGGGCACTCATGAGCAGTTCTTC
clone size: -; V gene: TRBV4-1; D gene: -; J gene: TRBJ2-1; CDR3 protein: CASSQGGSGRYSYNEQFF; CDR3 DNA: TGCGCCAGCAGCCAAGGGGGGAGCGGTAGGTACTCCTACAATGAGCAGTTCTTC
clone size: -; V gene: TRBV4-2; D gene: -; J gene: TRBJ1-4; CDR3 protein: CASSPGHPNEKLFF; CDR3 DNA: TGTGCCAGCAGCCCGGGACACCCTAATGAAAAACTGTTTTTT
clone size: -; V gene: TRBV9; D gene: -; J gene: TRBJ2-7; CDR3 protein: CASSVAVARGEQYF; CDR3 DNA: TGTGCCAGCAGCGTAGCGGTAGCCCGAGGGGAGCAGTACTTC
clone size: once; V gene: TRBV12-5; D gene: -; J gene: TRBJ2-2; CDR3 protein: CASGSEYTGELFF; CDR3 DNA: TGTGCTAGTGGTTCCGAATACACCGGGGAGCTGTTTTTT
clone size: -; V gene: TRBV7-2; D gene: -; J gene: TRBJ2-7; CDR3 protein: CASSLVTAYEQYF; CDR3 DNA: TGTGCCAGCAGCTTAGTCACGGCCTACGAGCAGTACTTC
clone size: -; V gene: TRBV5-8; D gene: -; J gene: TRBJ2-6; CDR3 protein: CASSDRRGSGANVLTF; CDR3 DNA: TGTGCCAGCAGCGACCGCAGGGGCTCTGGGGCCAACGTCCTGACTTTC
clone size: -; V gene: TRBV6-1; D gene: -; J gene: TRBJ2-7; CDR3 protein: CASSEELRRGQYF; CDR3 DNA: TGTGCCAGCAGTGAAGAGTTGAGACGAGGGCAGTACTTC
clone size: -; V gene: TRBV7-9; D gene: -; J gene: TRBJ1-2; CDR3 protein: CASSLMGGVYGYTF; CDR3 DNA: TGTGCCAGCAGCCTTATGGGGGGAGTTTATGGCTACACCTTC
clone size: -; V gene: TRBV30; D gene: -; J gene: TRBJ1-4; CDR3 protein: CAWKQGEEKLFF; CDR3 DNA: TGTGCCTGGAAACAGGGAGAAGAAAAACTGTTTTTT
clone size: -; V gene: TRBV7-8; D gene: TRBD1; J gene: TRBJ2-1; CDR3 protein: CASSTLPGTGRDEQFF; CDR3 DNA: TGTGCCAGCAGCACCCTCCCGGGGACAGGGAGGGATGAGCAGTTCTTC
clone size: -; V gene: TRBV2; D gene: -; J gene: TRBJ2-1; CDR3 protein: CASRFGGTPYNEQFF; CDR3 DNA: TGTGCCAGCAGATTCGGCGGGACACCATACAATGAGCAGTTCTTC
clone size: -; V gene: TRBV5-4; D gene: TRBD2; J gene: TRBJ2-3; CDR3 protein: CASSLAGTTTDTQYF; CDR3 DNA: TGTGCCAGCAGCTTGGCCGGGACTACCACAGATACGCAGTATTTT
clone size: -; V gene: TRBV7-3; D gene: TRBD1; J gene: TRBJ2-1; CDR3 protein: CASWPDRASYNEQFF; CDR3 DNA: TGTGCCAGCTGGCCGGACAGGGCCTCCTACAATGAGCAGTTCTTC
clone size: -; V gene: TRBV19; D gene: -; J gene: TRBJ2-4; CDR3 protein: CASSLGTDIQYF; CDR3 DNA: TGTGCCAGTAGTCTCGGGACGGACATTCAGTACTTC
clone size: -; V gene: TRBV5-1; D gene: TRBD1; J gene: TRBJ2-2; CDR3 protein: CASSFMGQGITGELFF; CDR3 DNA: TGCGCCAGCAGCTTTATGGGACAGGGAATCACCGGGGAGCTGTTTTTT
clone size: -; V gene: TRBV6-5; D gene: -; J gene: TRBJ2-5; CDR3 protein: CASRKADLQETQYF; CDR3 DNA: TGTGCCAGCAGGAAAGCGGACCTTCAAGAGACCCAGTACTTC
clone size: -; V gene: TRBV21-1; D gene: -; J gene: TRBJ2-5; CDR3 protein: CASSRVGCRETQYF; CDR3 DNA: TGTGCCAGCAGCCGAGTGGGTTGCCGTGAGACCCAGTACTTC
clone size: -; V gene: TRBV5-5; D gene: -; J gene: TRBJ1-1; CDR3 protein: CASSRVNTEAFF; CDR3 DNA: TGTGCCAGCAGTCGGGTGAACACTGAAGCTTTCTTT
clone size: -; V gene: TRBV28; D gene: -; J gene: TRBJ2-1; CDR3 protein: CASLTGHKYNEQFF; CDR3 DNA: TGTGCCAGCCTAACGGGACATAAGTACAATGAGCAGTTCTTC
clone size: -; V gene: TRBV24-1; D gene: -; J gene: TRBJ2-3; CDR3 protein: CATSESPQAGDTQYF; CDR3 DNA: TGTGCCACCAGTGAGTCTCCTCAAGCCGGAGATACGCAGTATTTT